What follows describes a single T cell receptor beta chain. The data were taken from a study of blood T cell repertoires in COVID-19. About the research overall: Specimens from acute and convalescent COVID-19 originated in the United States, Italy and Spain. Nucleic acid was either cDNA or gDNA, and it came from T cells, B-cell-depleted T cells, or PBMCs.

Germline V gene lookup returns CDR1 SGHDN and CDR2 FVKESK. Unmatched junction bases numbered 9, after V lost 1 base and J lost 2 bases. This CDR3 has 18 amino acids. While infection was still active, Seattle patients were enrolled and then followed longitudinally. Method: immunoSEQ multiplex PCR; TCRdb's copy keeps in-frame clones and lacks some. Of about 200,000 clones in the sample, 85% to 95% were seen once. Material for sequencing was peripheral blood. This chain links TRBV14 with TRBJ2-3; 10 bases are shared with TRBD2. The source of this sequence is a man aged 30-40 years with COVID-19, enrolled during active disease. CDR3 coding DNA: TGTGCCAGCAGCCAAGTAAGATTAGCGGGGGGATTCACAGATACGCAGTATTTT. Its translation is CASSQVRLAGGFTDTQYF.